Presented here are 31 T cell receptor beta chains from one specimen sequenced in a study of beta chain features in type 1 diabetes. Expressed TCRB transcripts were sequenced because the entire RNA isolate underwent reverse transcription. Assay: immunoSEQ multiplex PCR; the TCRdb copy retains only in-frame clones and omits some. This table holds more than 150,000 clones, roughly an eighth found once. Sequencing used central memory CD4+ T cells from blood. The receptors were gathered from a woman aged 18-29 years in good health.

In its sample, this clone was seen a few times. The J gene is TRBJ1-1, the V gene TRBV29-1; the D is unclear. The germline V gene encodes CDR1 SQVTM and CDR2 ANQGSEA. The CDR3 runs to 12 residues. V lost 4 bases and J lost 0, with 6 bases in between. The CDR3 nucleotides read TGCAGCGTTGGAGTCATGAACACTGAAGCTTTCTTT. Encoded protein: CSVGVMNTEAFF.

The sample holds a few counts of this clone. The rearrangement uses TRBV29-1 and TRBJ1-2; no clear D gene. This CDR3 has 10 amino acids. Germline V gene sequence: CDR1 SQVTM, CDR2 ANQGSEA. V lost 7 bases and J 7 bases, leaving 10 bases between the germline ends. This CDR3 reads CSASSGGYTF. The CDR3 DNA reads TGCAGCGCCAGTTCGGGTGGCTACACCTTC.

The rearrangement joins TRBV5-1 to TRBJ2-7, with a possible D match to TRBD1 (5 bases). Germline V gene sequence: CDR1 SGHRS, CDR2 YFSETQ. Trimming took off 0 bases at V and 5 bases at J, with 21 bases between the two ends. The CDR3 consists of 17 residues. The CDR3 nucleotides read TGCGCCAGCAGCTTGGCCTTTTATACAGGTCCTTATGACGAGCAGTACTTC. Its translation is CASSLAFYTGPYDEQYF.

This clone appeared a few times. The rearrangement links TRBV19 to TRBJ2-7; 10 nucleotides line up with TRBD1. From germline, CDR1 is LNHDA and CDR2 SQIVND (reference sequence). CDR3 size: 15 residues. The trim removed 6 bases at V and 2 bases at J, leaving 7 bases unmatched. The CDR3: CASSIRDRGTYEQYF. The DNA of the CDR3 is TGTGCCAGTAGCATAAGGGACAGGGGAACCTACGAGCAGTACTTC.

This clone was counted between two and nine times. The chain couples TRBV2 to TRBJ2-1; perhaps TRBD2 as D (5 bases). The CDR3 length is 12 residues. Germline-derived CDR1 and CDR2 are SNHLY and FYNNEI. The germline V and J ends were trimmed by 7 bases and 3 bases, with 7 bases remaining between them. CDR3 nucleotides: TGTGCCAGCAAGCGGAACTACAATGAGCAGTTCTTC. Protein: CASKRNYNEQFF.

CDR3 amino acids: CASSSSEAYSNQPQHF. The CDR3 DNA is TGTGCCAGCAGTTCCTCCGAAGCTTATAGCAATCAGCCCCAGCATTTT. The chain combines TRBV28 with TRBJ1-5; no clear D. CDR1 and CDR2 (germline): MDHEN, SYDVKM. Trimming stripped 4 bases from V and 0 bases from J, with 13 bases between. CDR3 length: 16 residues.

V is TRBV7-7 and J is TRBJ2-1, with 11 nucleotides matching TRBD1. There are 15 residues in the CDR3. CDR1 SSHAT and CDR2 FNYEAQ come from the germline V gene (reference sequence). V shed 4 bases, J shed 3 bases, and the junction held 2 bases outside the gene matches. CDR3 coding DNA: TGTGCCAGCAGCTCCGGGACAGGGGGCTACAATGAGCAGTTCTTC. Protein: CASSSGTGGYNEQFF.

V gene TRBV18 combines with J gene TRBJ2-7; weak D call: TRBD1 (5 bases). Germline CDR1 is KGHSH and CDR2 is LQKENI. Trimming took 2 bases from V and 5 from J, leaving 10 bases between them. The CDR3 extends over 13 amino acids. CDR3 loop: CASSPLQQDEQYF. CDR3 nucleotides: TGTGCCAGCTCACCATTGCAACAGGACGAGCAGTACTTC.

This clone was detected a few times. The genes are TRBV20-1 and TRBJ2-5; D unresolved. Germline-derived CDR1 and CDR2 are DFQATT and SNEGSKA (reference sequence). The CDR3 has 11 amino acids. V lost 5 bases to trimming and J lost 3 bases, with 7 bases between them. Here the CDR3 DNA reads TGCAGTGCTCTGGAGAAAGAGACCCAGTACTTC. The encoded protein is CSALEKETQYF.

This chain uses TRBV4-2 with TRBJ2-3; perhaps TRBD2 as D (5 bases). Trimming stripped 4 bases from V and 2 bases from J, with 13 bases between. The length of the CDR3 is 15 residues. Germline-derived CDR1 and CDR2 are LGHNA and YNFKEQ. The DNA for the CDR3 is TGTGCCAGCAGCCTTAGAGACTACCCCACAGATACGCAGTATTTT. It codes for CASSLRDYPTDTQYF.

This clone was observed a few times. V gene TRBV7-2 combines with J gene TRBJ2-1; 8 positions match TRBD2. The CDR3 spans 14 residues. V was pared by 3 bases and J by 10 bases, with 8 bases of the junction left unmatched. CDR1 SGHTA and CDR2 FQGNSA come from the germline V gene. CDR3 region: CASSLAGGPREQFF. As DNA, the CDR3 is TGTGCCAGCAGCTTGGCGGGAGGCCCCCGGGAGCAGTTCTTC.

This clone was counted between two and nine times. The J gene is TRBJ2-5, the V gene TRBV6-5; D remains unclear. This CDR3 comprises 14 residues. The germline CDR1 and CDR2 sequences are MNHEY and SVGAGI. The V gene lost 0 bases and the J gene lost 1 base, with 6 bases spanning the gap. Here the CDR3 DNA reads TGTGCCAGCAGTTACTCGGCCACCCAAGAGACCCAGTACTTC. It yields the protein CASSYSATQETQYF.

The V and J genes are TRBV7-8 and TRBJ2-1; 11 bases line up with TRBD1. V trimming: 1 base; J trimming: 5 bases; junction bases outside the gene matches: 4. Germline loops: CDR1 SGHVS, CDR2 FQNEAQ. The CDR3 length is 16 residues. CDR3: CASSLGDRGVDNEQFF. CDR3 DNA: TGTGCCAGCAGCTTAGGGGACAGGGGGGTAGACAATGAGCAGTTCTTC.

This clone was counted at least ten times. The DNA of the CDR3 is TGCAGCGTAGGACGGGAGGCCACTGAAGCTTTCTTT. Amino acids: CSVGREATEAFF. The chain is built from TRBV29-1 and TRBJ1-1; no clear D. The germline V gene encodes CDR1 SQVTM and CDR2 ANQGSEA. Trimming took 6 bases from V and 4 from J, leaving 12 bases between them. The CDR3 runs to 12 residues.

This clone was seen only a few times. The V gene is TRBV14, the J gene TRBJ2-5, with D unclear. Germline V CDR1 and CDR2: SGHDN, FVKESK. The CDR3 is 15 residues long. Trimming stripped 1 base from V and 5 bases from J, with 14 bases between. The CDR3, as DNA: TGTGCCAGCAGCCAAGGTCAACTACCTGGGGAGACCCAGTACTTC. Its protein product is CASSQGQLPGETQYF.

The rearrangement uses TRBV5-4 and TRBJ2-2; 12 bases align to TRBD2. V gave up 0 bases and J gave up 9 bases; unmatched junction bases: 9. Germline CDR1 SGHNT, CDR2 YYREEE (reference sequence). This CDR3 contains 17 residues. The CDR3 nucleotides read TGTGCCAGCAGCTTGGACGGTCGGACTAGCGGGACTCGGGAGCTGTTTTTT. As protein: CASSLDGRTSGTRELFF.

V gene TRBV29-1 combines with J gene TRBJ1-3, with D possibly matching TRBD1 (5 bases). Germline V gene lookup returns CDR1 SQVTM and CDR2 ANQGSEA. CDR3 length equals 14 residues. Trimming left V 5 bases short and J 2 bases short, with 13 bases between. In DNA, the CDR3 is TGCAGCGTTTCGACCCGGGGGACTGGAAACACCATATATTTT. Encoded protein: CSVSTRGTGNTIYF.

This clone was counted only a few times. The chain uses TRBV27 and TRBJ2-1, with TRBD2 identical over 8 bases. This CDR3 has 15 amino acids. The germline V gene encodes CDR1 MNHEY and CDR2 SMNVEV (reference sequence). The junction had 9 bases not matched to a gene; V was cut back by 3 bases and J by 8 bases. This CDR3 reads CASSLWGLVADEQFF. DNA of the CDR3: TGTGCCAGCAGTTTGTGGGGACTAGTGGCCGATGAGCAGTTCTTC.

The rearrangement links TRBV16 to TRBJ1-4; a possible D gene is TRBD1 (5 bases). The germline V gene has CDR1 KGHSY and CDR2 FQNENV. The CDR3 spans 15 residues. V lost 0 bases, J lost 5 bases, and 10 bases lay in between. CDR3 sequence (DNA): TGTGCCAGCAGCCAATCGGGACTTTCCAATGAAAAACTGTTTTTT. This translates into CASSQSGLSNEKLFF.

Only a few counts were recorded for this clone. V usage is TRBV7-2 and J usage is TRBJ2-2, with 8 bases identical to TRBD2. Losses at the gene ends were 1 base for V and 7 bases for J; bases not matched to a gene: 8. The CDR3 is made up of 16 amino acids. Per the germline V gene, CDR1 is SGHTA and CDR2 is FQGNSA. The CDR3 loop is CASSLESGRRGGELFF. As DNA, the CDR3 is TGTGCCAGCAGCTTAGAGAGCGGGAGACGAGGCGGGGAGCTGTTTTTT.

The rearrangement uses TRBV4-3 and TRBJ1-4, with a weak D call TRBD1 (5 bases). Trimming pared 4 bases from V and 8 bases from J, leaving 11 bases between. Germline values: CDR1 LGHNA, CDR2 YSLEER. The CDR3 spans 13 residues. The CDR3 here is CASSRQGLEKLFF. The CDR3 DNA is TGCGCCAGCAGCCGGCAGGGCCTGGAAAAACTGTTTTTT.

This clone turned up a few times. This chain links TRBV5-1 with TRBJ2-7; TRBD1 aligns across 8 bases. This CDR3 has 15 amino acids. The V gene's germline CDR1 is SGHRS and CDR2 YFSETQ. The trim removed 1 base at V and 4 bases at J, leaving 7 bases unmatched. The CDR3 DNA reads as TGCGCCAGCAGCTTGTCAGGACAGGGATTATACGAGCAGTACTTC. It yields the protein CASSLSGQGLYEQYF.

V is TRBV7-6 and J is TRBJ1-2, with 7 bases matching TRBD1. The CDR3 has 16 amino acids. With 5 bases clipped from V and 0 bases from J, the junction kept 9 bases outside the gene matches. Germline CDR1 and CDR2: SGHVS and FNYEAQ. The CDR3 sequence: CASSEDRENSNYGYTF. In nucleotides, the CDR3 is TGTGCCAGCAGCGAAGACAGGGAGAATTCTAACTATGGCTACACCTTC.

This clone came up a few times. The chain links TRBV18 to TRBJ1-5; 10 nucleotides line up with TRBD1. The junction had 15 bases not matched to a gene; V was cut back by 4 bases and J by 6 bases. This CDR3 comprises 18 residues. CDR1 is KGHSH and CDR2 is LQKENI in the germline V gene. The CDR3: CASSLTGQGTSPLQPQHF. CDR3 in DNA: TGTGCCAGCTCACTGACGGGACAGGGGACCTCGCCGCTTCAGCCCCAGCATTTT. Full variable domain (outside the CDR3, taken from reference TRBV18 and TRBJ1-5): NAGVMQNPRHLVRRRGQEARLRCSPMKGHSHVYWYRQLPEEGLKFMVYLQKENIIDESGMPKERFSAEFPKEGPSILRIQQVVRGDSAAYFCASSLTGQGTSPLQPQHFGDGTRLSIL.

V usage is TRBV23-1 and J usage is TRBJ2-5; 8 nucleotides agree with TRBD1. TRBV23-1 is flagged as an ORF with uncertain function. The CDR3 is 21 residues long. J was trimmed by 2 bases and V by 0 bases; bases with no gene match: 20. The CDR3 DNA is TGCGCCAGCAGTCAATCTTACCCAGGGGGCTGCCTTTGGAGCGAACAAGAGACCCAGTACTTC. Encoded protein: CASSQSYPGGCLWSEQETQYF.

Only a few counts were recorded for this clone. The genes are TRBV5-6 and TRBJ2-5, with 7 bases lining up with TRBD1. The CDR3 consists of 16 residues. With 4 bases clipped from V and 5 bases from J, the junction kept 14 bases outside the gene matches. In germline, CDR1 is SGHDT, CDR2 YYEEEE. The DNA of the CDR3 is TGTGCCAGCAGCCGGGGAAACGTAGGGGGCTTGGAGACCCAGTACTTC. It specifies CASSRGNVGGLETQYF.

This clone was recorded a few times. The genes are TRBV29-1 and TRBJ1-1; 8 bases map to TRBD1. After removal of 7 bases from V and 1 base from J, the junction contained 8 bases not matched to a gene. Germline V lookup: CDR1 SQVTM, CDR2 ANQGSEA. The CDR3 sequence is 14 residues long. CDR3 protein: CSARTGPGNTEAFF. DNA of the CDR3: TGCAGCGCCAGGACAGGGCCTGGGAACACTGAAGCTTTCTTT.

In this sample, this clone turned up a few times. This chain uses TRBV12-5 with TRBJ2-4; 8 bases map to TRBD2. Germline V gene sequence: CDR1 LGHNT, CDR2 FRNRAP. After removal of 5 bases from V and 6 bases from J, the junction contained 3 bases not matched to a gene. This CDR3 has 13 residues. The CDR3 here is CASGQAGVNIQYF. In nucleotides, the CDR3 is TGTGCTAGTGGTCAAGCGGGAGTAAACATTCAGTACTTC.

The CDR3 DNA reads TGTGCCAGCCGCCTAACCTACCTCTCTGGCTACACCTTC. This encodes CASRLTYLSGYTF. This chain links TRBV2 with TRBJ1-2; D gene uncertain. Germline V lookup: CDR1 SNHLY, CDR2 FYNNEI. This CDR3 contains 13 residues. V dropped 8 bases and J dropped 7 bases, with 17 bases sitting between them.

This clone has more than one count but fewer than ten. The chain combines TRBV2 with TRBJ2-5; weak D call: TRBD2 (6 bases). This CDR3 is built from 14 residues. Trimming pared 8 bases from V and 5 bases from J, leaving 18 bases between. CDR1 and CDR2 (germline): SNHLY, FYNNEI. For the CDR3, the DNA is TGTGCCAGCCTCCTCGGGAGCACGGCGGAGACCCAGTACTTC. Translated: CASLLGSTAETQYF. Using reference TRBV2 and TRBJ2-5 for the parts outside the CDR3, the full variable domain is EPEVTQTPSHQVTQMGQEVILRCVPISNHLYFYWYRQILGQKVEFLVSFYNNEISEKSEIFDDQFSVERPDGSNFTLKIRSTKLEDSAMYFCASLLGSTAETQYFGPGTRLLVL.

In its sample, this clone was seen a few times. The rearrangement uses TRBV21-1 and TRBJ1-2. TRBV21-1 is termed a pseudogene. The CDR3 sequence is 14 residues long. CDR3 coding DNA: TGTGCCAGCTCTTCGGACGGGGTGAATTATGGCTACACCTTC. Amino acids: CASSSDGVNYGYTF.